This T cell receptor (beta chain) was recorded in a study of T cells after yellow fever vaccination. Study-level background: With SMART-Seq v4 Ultra Low Input, the fractions containing low cell numbers were prepared.

Study results and caveats: Most primary-vaccination clones reappeared after the booster (about 97% CD4, approximately 88% CD8). Weaker overall was a secondary response that nonetheless peaked faster, on day 5 versus 15. Shared CD4/CD8 clonotypes were a small share, likely from convergent recombination.

In this sample, this clonotype turned up many times. Its antigen is unknown. The CDR3 loop spans 14 amino acids. Trimming left V 5 bases short and J 6 bases short, with 17 bases between. The germline gives CDR1 SGHTA, CDR2 FQGNSA. Each CDR3 protein is one row after TCRdb ran MiXCR on the 5' RACE reads. The sample yields approximately 250,000 distinct CDR3 sequences, roughly 3.5% seen once. The sequencing used PBMCs, collected 15 days after the yellow fever booster vaccination. This sequence originates from a man aged 18 to 29 who received the YFV17D yellow fever vaccine. The chain couples TRBV7-2 to TRBJ2-7; D possibly matches TRBD1 or TRBD2 (6 bases each). The CDR3 loop reads CASSAGHPTSEQYF. The CDR3 DNA follows: TGTGCCAGCAGCGCGGGACACCCGACCTCCGAGCAGTACTTC.